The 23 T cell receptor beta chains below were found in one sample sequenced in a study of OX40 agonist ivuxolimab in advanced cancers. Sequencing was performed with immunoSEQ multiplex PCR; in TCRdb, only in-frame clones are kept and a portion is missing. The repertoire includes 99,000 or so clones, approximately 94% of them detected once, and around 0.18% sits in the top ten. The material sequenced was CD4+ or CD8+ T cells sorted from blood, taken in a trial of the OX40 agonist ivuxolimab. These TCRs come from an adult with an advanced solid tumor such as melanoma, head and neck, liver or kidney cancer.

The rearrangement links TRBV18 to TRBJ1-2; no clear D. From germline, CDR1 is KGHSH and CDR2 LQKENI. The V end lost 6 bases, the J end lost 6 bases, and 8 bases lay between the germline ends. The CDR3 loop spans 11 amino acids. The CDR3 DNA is TGTGCCAGCTCCCAGGCGGATGGCTACACCTTC. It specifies CASSQADGYTF.

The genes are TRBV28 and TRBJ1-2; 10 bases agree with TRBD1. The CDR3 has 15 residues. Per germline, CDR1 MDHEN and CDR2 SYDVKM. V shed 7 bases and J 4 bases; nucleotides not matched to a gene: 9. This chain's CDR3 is CASTNRTGGLYGYTF. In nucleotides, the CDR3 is TGTGCCAGCACTAACCGGACAGGGGGACTCTATGGCTACACCTTC.

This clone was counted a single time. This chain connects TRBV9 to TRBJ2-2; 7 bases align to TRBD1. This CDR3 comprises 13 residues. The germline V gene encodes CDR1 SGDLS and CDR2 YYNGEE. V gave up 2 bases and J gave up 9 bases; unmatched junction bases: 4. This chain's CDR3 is CASSVQGGRELFF. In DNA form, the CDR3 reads TGTGCCAGCAGCGTTCAAGGGGGCCGGGAGCTGTTTTTT.

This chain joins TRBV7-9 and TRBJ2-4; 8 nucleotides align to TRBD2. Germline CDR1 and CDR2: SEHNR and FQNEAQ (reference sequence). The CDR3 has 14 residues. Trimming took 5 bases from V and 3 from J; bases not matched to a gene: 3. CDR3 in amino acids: CASSRGGGKNIQYF. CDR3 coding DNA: TGTGCCAGCAGCCGGGGGGGCGGCAAAAACATTCAGTACTTC. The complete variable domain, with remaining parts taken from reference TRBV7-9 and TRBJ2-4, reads DTGVSQNPRHKITKRGQNVTFRCDPISEHNRLYWYRQTLGQGPEFLTYFQNEAQLEKSRLLSDRFSAERPKGSFSTLEIQRTEQGDSAMYLCASSRGGGKNIQYFGAGTRLSVL.

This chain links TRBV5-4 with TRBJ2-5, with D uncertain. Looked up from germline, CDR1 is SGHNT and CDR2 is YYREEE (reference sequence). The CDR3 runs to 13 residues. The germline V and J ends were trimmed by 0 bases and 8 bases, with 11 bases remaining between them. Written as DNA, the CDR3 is TGTGCCAGCAGCTTGGAAGGCGAGAGAACCCAGTACTTC. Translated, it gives CASSLEGERTQYF.

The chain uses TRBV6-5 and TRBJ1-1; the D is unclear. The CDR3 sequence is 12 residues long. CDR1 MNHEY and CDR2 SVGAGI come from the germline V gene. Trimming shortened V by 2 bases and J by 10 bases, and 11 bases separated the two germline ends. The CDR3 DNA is TGTGCCAGCAGTTACACACGTCGTAGAGCTTTCTTT. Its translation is CASSYTRRRAFF.

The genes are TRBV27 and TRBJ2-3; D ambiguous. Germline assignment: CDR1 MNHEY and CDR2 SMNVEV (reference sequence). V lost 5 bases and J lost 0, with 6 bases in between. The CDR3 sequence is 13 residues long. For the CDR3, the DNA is TGTGCCAGCAGTCCACAAAGCACAGATACGCAGTATTTT. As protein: CASSPQSTDTQYF.

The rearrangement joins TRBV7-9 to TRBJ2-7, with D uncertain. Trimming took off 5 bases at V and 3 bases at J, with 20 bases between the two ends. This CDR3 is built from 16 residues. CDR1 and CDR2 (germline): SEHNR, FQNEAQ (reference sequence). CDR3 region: CASSQDRWGFNYEQYF. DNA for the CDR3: TGTGCCAGCAGCCAGGACCGATGGGGATTTAACTACGAGCAGTACTTC.

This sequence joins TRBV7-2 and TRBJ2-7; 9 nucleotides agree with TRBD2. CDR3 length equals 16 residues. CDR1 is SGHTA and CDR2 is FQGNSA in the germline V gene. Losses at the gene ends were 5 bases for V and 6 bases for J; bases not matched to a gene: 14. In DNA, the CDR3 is TGTGCCAGCAGCCCTTCCCTGCGGGGGGGCAAGGGCGAGCAGTACTTC. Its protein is CASSPSLRGGKGEQYF.

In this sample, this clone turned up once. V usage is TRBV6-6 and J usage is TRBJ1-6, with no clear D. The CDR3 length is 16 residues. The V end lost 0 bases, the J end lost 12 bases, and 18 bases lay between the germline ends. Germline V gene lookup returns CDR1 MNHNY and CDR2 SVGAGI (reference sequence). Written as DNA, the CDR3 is TGTGCCAGCAGTTACTCGATAAGCCCGCTAAGGGTACCCCTCCACTTT. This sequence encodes CASSYSISPLRVPLHF.

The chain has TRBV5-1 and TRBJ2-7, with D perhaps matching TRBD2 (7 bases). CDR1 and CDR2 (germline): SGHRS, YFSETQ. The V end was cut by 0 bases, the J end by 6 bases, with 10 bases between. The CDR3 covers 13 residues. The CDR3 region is CASSLGGGGEQYF. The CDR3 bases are TGCGCCAGCAGCTTGGGAGGGGGGGGCGAGCAGTACTTC.

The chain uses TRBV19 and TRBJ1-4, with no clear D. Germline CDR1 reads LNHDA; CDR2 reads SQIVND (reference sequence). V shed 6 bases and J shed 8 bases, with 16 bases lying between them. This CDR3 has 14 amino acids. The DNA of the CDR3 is TGTGCCAGTAGGCGGGCCCCGGTGGACGAAAAACTGTTTTTT. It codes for CASRRAPVDEKLFF.

CDR3 in amino acids: CASSTGGIEENGYTF. The DNA of the CDR3 is TGTGCCAGCAGCACAGGGGGCATAGAAGAAAATGGCTACACCTTC. V is TRBV28 and J is TRBJ1-2; 9 bases align to TRBD1. CDR3 length: 15 residues. CDR1 is MDHEN and CDR2 is SYDVKM in the germline V gene. The V segment lost 6 bases and the J segment 6 bases; nucleotides outside the gene matches: 11.

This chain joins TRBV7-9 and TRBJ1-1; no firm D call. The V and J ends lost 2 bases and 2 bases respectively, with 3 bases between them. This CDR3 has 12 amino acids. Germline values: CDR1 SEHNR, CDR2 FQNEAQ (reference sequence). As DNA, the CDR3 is TGTGCCAGCAGCTTATCCAACACTGAAGCTTTCTTT. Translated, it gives CASSLSNTEAFF.

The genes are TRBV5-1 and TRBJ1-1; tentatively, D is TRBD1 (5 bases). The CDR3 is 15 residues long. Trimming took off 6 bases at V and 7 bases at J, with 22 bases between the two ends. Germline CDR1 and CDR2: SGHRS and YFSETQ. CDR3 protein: CASTVGHRAGGEAFF. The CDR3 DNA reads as TGCGCCAGCACCGTCGGACACCGAGCCGGTGGTGAAGCTTTCTTT.

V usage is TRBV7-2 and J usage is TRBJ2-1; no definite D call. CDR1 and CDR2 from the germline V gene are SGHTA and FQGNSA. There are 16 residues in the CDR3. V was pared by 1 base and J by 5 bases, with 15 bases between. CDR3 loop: CASSLGGLGLHNEQFF. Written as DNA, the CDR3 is TGTGCCAGCAGCTTAGGTGGGTTGGGCCTACACAATGAGCAGTTCTTC.

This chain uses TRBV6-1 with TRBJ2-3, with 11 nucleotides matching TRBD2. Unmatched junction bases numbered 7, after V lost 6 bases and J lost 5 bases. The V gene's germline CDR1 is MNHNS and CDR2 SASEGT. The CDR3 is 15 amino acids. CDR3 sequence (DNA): TGTGCCAGCAGCGCTAGACTAGCGGGACAAGATACGCAGTATTTT. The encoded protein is CASSARLAGQDTQYF.

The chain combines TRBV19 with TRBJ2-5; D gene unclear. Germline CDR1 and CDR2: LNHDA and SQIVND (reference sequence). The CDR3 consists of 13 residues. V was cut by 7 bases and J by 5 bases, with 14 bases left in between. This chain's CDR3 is CASTQTPAETQYF. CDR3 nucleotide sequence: TGTGCCAGTACCCAAACCCCCGCGGAGACCCAGTACTTC.

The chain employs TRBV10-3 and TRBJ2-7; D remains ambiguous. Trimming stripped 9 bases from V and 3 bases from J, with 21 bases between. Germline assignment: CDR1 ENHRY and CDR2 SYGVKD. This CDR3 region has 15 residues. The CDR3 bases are TGTGCCATTAGAGCAAGCCCCTCCTCCCTCTACGAGCAGTACTTC. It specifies CAIRASPSSLYEQYF.

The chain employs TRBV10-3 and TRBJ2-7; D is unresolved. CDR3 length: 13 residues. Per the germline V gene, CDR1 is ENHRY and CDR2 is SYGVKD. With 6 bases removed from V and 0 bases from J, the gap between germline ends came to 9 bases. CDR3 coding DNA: TGTGCCATCAGCTCGGACGGCTCCTACGAGCAGTACTTC. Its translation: CAISSDGSYEQYF.

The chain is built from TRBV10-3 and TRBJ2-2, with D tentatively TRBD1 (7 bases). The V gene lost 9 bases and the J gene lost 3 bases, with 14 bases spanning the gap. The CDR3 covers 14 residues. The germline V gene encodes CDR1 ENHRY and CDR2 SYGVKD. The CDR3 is CAMRRGRDTGELFF. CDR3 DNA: TGTGCCATGAGGAGGGGGCGGGACACCGGGGAGCTGTTTTTT.

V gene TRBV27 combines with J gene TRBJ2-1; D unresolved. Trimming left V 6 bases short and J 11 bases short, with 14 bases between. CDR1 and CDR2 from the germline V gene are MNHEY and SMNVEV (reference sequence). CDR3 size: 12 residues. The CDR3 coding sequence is TGTGCCAGCAGACTCCCTCCCATGCAGCAGTTCTTC. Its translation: CASRLPPMQQFF.

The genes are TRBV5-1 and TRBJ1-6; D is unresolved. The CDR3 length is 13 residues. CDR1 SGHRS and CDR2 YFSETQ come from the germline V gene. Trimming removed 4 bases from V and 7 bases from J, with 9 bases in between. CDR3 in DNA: TGCGCCAGCAGCCGCCCCGGGAATTCACCCCTCCACTTT. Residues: CASSRPGNSPLHF.